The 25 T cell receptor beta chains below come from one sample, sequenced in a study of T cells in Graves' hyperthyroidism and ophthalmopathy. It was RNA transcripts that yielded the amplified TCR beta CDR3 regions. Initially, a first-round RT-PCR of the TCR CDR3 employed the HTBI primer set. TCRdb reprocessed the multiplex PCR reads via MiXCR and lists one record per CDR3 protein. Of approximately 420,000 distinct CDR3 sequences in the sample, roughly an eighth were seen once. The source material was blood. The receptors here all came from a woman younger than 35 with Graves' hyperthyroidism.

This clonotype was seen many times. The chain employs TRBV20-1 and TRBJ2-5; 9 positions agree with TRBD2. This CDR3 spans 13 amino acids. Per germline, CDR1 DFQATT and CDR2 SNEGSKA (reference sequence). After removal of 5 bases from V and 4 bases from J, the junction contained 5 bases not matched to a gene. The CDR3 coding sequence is TGCAGTGCTGGCGGGAGGGTCCCAGAGACCCAGTACTTC. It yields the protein CSAGGRVPETQYF.

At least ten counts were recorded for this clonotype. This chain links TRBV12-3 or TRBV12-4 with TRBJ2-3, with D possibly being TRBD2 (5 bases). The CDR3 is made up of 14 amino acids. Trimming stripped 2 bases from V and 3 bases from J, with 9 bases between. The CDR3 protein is CASSLKRRTDTQYF. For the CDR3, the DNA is TGTGCCAGCAGTTTAAAGCGGAGAACAGATACGCAGTATTTT.

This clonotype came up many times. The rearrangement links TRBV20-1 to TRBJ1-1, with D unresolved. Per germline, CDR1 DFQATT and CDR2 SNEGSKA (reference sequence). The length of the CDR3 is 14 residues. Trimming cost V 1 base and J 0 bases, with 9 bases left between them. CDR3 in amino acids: CSARGGSVNTEAFF. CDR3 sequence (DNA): TGCAGTGCTAGAGGCGGCAGCGTGAACACTGAAGCTTTCTTT.

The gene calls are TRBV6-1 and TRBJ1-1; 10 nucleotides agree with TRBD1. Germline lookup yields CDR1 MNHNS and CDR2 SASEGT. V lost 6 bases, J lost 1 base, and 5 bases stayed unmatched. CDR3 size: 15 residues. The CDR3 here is CASRWTGGTNTEAFF. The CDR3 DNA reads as TGTGCCAGCAGATGGACAGGGGGGACGAACACTGAAGCTTTCTTT.

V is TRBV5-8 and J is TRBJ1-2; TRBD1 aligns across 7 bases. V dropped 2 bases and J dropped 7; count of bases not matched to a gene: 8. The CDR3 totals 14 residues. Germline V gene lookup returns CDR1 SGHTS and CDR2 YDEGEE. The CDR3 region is CASSFPMTGSGYTF. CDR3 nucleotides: TGTGCCAGCAGCTTTCCTATGACAGGGTCTGGCTACACCTTC.

This chain's CDR3 is CASSLLLAGNEQFF. In DNA, the CDR3 is TGTGCCAGCAGCTTATTACTAGCGGGTAATGAGCAGTTCTTC. This sequence joins TRBV7-9 and TRBJ2-1; 9 nucleotides agree with TRBD2. This CDR3 has 14 amino acids. Germline V CDR1 and CDR2: SEHNR, FQNEAQ (reference sequence). V dropped 2 bases and J dropped 7; count of bases not matched to a gene: 3.

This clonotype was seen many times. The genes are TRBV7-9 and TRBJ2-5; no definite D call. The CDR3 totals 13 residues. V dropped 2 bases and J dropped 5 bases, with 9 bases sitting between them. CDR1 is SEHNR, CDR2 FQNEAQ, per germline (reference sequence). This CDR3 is CASSLSSRETQYF. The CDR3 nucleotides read TGTGCCAGCAGCTTATCCAGTAGGGAGACCCAGTACTTC.

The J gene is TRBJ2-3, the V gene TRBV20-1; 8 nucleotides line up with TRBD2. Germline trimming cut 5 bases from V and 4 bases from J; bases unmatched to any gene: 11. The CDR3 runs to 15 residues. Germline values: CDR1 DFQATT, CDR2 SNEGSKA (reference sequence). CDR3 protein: CSASGTRVGADTQYF. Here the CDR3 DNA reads TGCAGTGCTTCCGGGACTAGGGTTGGAGCAGATACGCAGTATTTT.

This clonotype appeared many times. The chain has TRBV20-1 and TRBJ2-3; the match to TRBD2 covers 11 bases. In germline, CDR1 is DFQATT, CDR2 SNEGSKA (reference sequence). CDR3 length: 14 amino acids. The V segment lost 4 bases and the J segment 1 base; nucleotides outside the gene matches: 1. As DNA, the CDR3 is TGCAGTGCTATTAGCGGGAGGGGCACAGATACGCAGTATTTT. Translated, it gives CSAISGRGTDTQYF.

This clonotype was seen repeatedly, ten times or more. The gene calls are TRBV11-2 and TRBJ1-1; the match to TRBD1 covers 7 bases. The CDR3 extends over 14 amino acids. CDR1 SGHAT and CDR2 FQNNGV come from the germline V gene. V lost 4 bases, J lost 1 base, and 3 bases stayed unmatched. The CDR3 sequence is CASSSRTGNTEAFF. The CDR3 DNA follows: TGTGCCAGCAGCTCGAGGACAGGGAACACTGAAGCTTTCTTT.

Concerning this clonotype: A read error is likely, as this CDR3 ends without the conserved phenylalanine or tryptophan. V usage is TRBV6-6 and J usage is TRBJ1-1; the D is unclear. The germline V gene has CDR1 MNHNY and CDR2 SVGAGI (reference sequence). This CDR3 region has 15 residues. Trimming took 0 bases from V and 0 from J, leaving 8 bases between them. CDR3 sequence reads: CASSYSQDLNTEAFL. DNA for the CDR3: TGTGCCAGCAGTTACTCTCAGGACTTGAACACTGAAGCTTTCCTT.

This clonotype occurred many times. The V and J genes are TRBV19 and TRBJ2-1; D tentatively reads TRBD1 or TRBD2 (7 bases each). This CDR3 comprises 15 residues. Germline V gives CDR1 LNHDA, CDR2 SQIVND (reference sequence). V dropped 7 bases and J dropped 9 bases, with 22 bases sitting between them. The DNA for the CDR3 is TGTGCCAGTACCCAGGGGGGGAGGGACTCCAGTGAGCAGTTCTTC. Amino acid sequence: CASTQGGRDSSEQFF.

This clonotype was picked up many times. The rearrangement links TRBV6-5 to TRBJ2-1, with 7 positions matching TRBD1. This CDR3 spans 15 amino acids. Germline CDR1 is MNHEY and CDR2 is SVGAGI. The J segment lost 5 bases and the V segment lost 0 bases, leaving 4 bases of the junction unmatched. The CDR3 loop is CASSYSTGSNNEQFF. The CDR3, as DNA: TGTGCCAGCAGTTACTCGACAGGGTCGAACAATGAGCAGTTCTTC.

The CDR3 region has the DNA TGTGCCAGCAGCTACGCAGGGGGCGATGAGCAGTTCTTC. This translates into CASSYAGGDEQFF. V gene TRBV7-2 combines with J gene TRBJ2-1, with 8 positions matching TRBD1. Losses at the gene ends were 4 bases for V and 8 bases for J; bases not matched to a gene: 4. This CDR3 has 13 residues. The germline V gene has CDR1 SGHTA and CDR2 FQGNSA.

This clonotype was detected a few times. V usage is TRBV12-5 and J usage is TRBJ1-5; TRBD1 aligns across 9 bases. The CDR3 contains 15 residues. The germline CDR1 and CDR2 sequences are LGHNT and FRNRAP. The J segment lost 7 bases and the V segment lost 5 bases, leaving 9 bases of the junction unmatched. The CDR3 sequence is CASGEPQGQGQPQHF. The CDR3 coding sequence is TGTGCTAGTGGTGAGCCCCAGGGACAGGGCCAGCCCCAGCATTTT.

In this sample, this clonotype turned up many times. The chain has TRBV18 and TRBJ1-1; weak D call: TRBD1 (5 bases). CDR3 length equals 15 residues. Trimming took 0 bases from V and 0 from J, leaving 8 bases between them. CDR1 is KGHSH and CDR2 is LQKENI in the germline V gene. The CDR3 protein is CASSPPRGLNTEAFF. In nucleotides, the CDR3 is TGTGCCAGCTCACCACCGCGGGGCCTGAACACTGAAGCTTTCTTT.

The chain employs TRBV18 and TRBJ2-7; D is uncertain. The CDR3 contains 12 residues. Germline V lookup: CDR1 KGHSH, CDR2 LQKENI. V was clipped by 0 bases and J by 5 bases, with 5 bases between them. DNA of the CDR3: TGTGCCAGCTCACCACCGGGGAACGAGCAGTACTTC. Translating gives CASSPPGNEQYF.

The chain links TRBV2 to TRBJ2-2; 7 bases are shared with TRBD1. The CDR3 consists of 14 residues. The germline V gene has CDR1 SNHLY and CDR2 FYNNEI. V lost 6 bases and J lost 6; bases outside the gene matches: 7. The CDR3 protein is CASRGVTGAGELFF. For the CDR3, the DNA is TGTGCCAGCAGGGGGGTTACAGGGGCCGGGGAGCTGTTTTTT. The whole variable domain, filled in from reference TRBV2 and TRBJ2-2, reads EPEVTQTPSHQVTQMGQEVILRCVPISNHLYFYWYRQILGQKVEFLVSFYNNEISEKSEIFDDQFSVERPDGSNFTLKIRSTKLEDSAMYFCASRGVTGAGELFFGEGSRLTVL.

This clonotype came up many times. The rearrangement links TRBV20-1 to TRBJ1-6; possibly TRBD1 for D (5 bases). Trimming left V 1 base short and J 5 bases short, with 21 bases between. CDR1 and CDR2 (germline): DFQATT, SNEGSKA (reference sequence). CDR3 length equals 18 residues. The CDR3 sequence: CSARALLDSGLDNSPLHF. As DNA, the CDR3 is TGCAGTGCTAGAGCCCTCCTCGACAGCGGATTAGATAATTCACCCCTCCACTTT.

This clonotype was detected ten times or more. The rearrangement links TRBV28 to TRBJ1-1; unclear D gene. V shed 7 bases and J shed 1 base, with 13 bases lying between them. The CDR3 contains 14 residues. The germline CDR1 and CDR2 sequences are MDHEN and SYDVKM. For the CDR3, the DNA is TGTGCCAGCACCTTCTTCGGGCAGAACACTGAAGCTTTCTTT. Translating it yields CASTFFGQNTEAFF.

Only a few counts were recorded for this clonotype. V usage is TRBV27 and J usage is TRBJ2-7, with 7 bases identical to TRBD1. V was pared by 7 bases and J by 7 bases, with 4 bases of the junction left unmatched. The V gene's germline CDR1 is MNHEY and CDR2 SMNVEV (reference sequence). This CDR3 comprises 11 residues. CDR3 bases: TGTGCCAGCACGACAGGGCTTGAGCAGTACTTC. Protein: CASTTGLEQYF.

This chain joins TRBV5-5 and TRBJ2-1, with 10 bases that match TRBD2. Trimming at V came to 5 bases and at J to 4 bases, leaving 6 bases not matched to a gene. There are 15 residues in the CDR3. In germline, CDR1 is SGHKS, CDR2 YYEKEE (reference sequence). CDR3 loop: CASRVQGLAYNEQFF. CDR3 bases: TGTGCCAGCAGGGTTCAGGGACTAGCGTACAATGAGCAGTTCTTC. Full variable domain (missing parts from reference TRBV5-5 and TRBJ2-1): DAGVTQSPTHLIKTRGQQVTLRCSPISGHKSVSWYQQVLGQGPQFIFQYYEKEERGRGNFPDRFSARQFPNYSSELNVNALLLGDSALYLCASRVQGLAYNEQFFGPGTRLTVL.

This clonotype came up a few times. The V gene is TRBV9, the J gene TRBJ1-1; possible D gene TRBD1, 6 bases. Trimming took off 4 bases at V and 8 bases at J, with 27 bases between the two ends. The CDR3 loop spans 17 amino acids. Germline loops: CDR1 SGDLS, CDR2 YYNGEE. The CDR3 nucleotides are TGTGCCAGCAGCCCGCCACCACAGGGACAAACACGCGCGGAAGCTTTCTTT. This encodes CASSPPPQGQTRAEAFF.

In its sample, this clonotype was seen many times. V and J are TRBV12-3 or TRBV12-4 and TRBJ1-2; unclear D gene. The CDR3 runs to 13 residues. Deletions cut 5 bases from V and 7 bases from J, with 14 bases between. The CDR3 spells CASSTSRFSGYTF. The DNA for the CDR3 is TGTGCCAGCAGTACCAGTAGGTTTTCTGGCTACACCTTC.

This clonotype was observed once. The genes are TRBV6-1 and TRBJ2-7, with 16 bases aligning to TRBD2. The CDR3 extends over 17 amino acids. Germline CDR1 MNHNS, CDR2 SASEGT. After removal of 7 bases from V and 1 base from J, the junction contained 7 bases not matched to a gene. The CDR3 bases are TGTGCCAGCAAGGGACTAGCGGGAGGGCCGGGATCCTACGAGCAGTACTTC. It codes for CASKGLAGGPGSYEQYF.